What follows describes a single T cell receptor (beta chain). Its antigen is currently not known. Per-nucleotide qualities are absent, and no much larger clonotype sits a single base away. The sample belongs to a study of blood T cell repertoires in COVID-19 (dated by TCRdb to 2020 to 2021). As for the study more broadly: Samples covering the acute and convalescent phases of COVID-19 were provided by collaborators in the United States, Italy and Spain. The material from the prospective study consisted of cDNA or gDNA derived from T cells, B-cell-depleted T cells, or PBMCs. Deeply sampled blood TCRbeta repertoires from subjects exposed to, actively infected with, or recovered from COVID-19 were included in the dataset. A freely available public database, intended as a resource for researchers studying the immune response to SARS-CoV-2, is where the repertoires were released. Samples were obtained from the ongoing ImmuneRACE study (first 160 participants) and from about 1,300 subjects provided by 6 global collaborators. Sample metadata almost always included a de-identified subject ID, COVID-19 status, age in years and sex. Where available, HLA class I and class II types were taken from metadata supplied by the sample provider and were not determined by assay-based typing. General conclusions and limits of the study: How much clinical and demographic metadata was included differed by source and by participant, and the metadata was provided uncurated.

Whole blood was collected in K2EDTA tubes by collaborating institutions according to the institutions' own protocols. For TCRbeta analysis, collaborators shipped samples as frozen whole blood, isolated PBMCs, or DNA extracted from either of those sample types. As encoded in the germline V gene, CDR1 is SGHTA while CDR2 is FQGNSA. The germline ends are 19 bases apart after V is trimmed by 3 bases and J by 10 bases. The CDR3 holds 15 amino acids from the cysteine to the phenylalanine. This entry keeps only the CDR3 DNA: 45 bases, framed from base 1. The immunoSEQ Assay, a bias-controlled multiplex PCR, was used to amplify TCRbeta CDR3 regions from genomic DNA. From the authors' description of their analysis: Nucleated cell counts per sample were estimated from amplification of reference gene primers within the assay. To quantify the absolute abundance of each unique TCRbeta CDR3 rearrangement, sequence reads were collapsed and filtered. Productive Simpson clonality was computed per sample as the square root of Simpson's diversity index over productive rearrangements. In its TCRdb copy, this immuneACCESS table keeps in-frame sequences only and misses some clones. Where compared with another copy, unresolved V genes explain less than half of these, and the others have no known cause. V, J and clone size derive from that table, while D and trimming were established from the DNA sequence. The sample table shows 100,000 to 150,000 clones, and around 90% are seen once. The biggest ten clones account for over 7% of the sample.

This chain joins TRBV7-2 to TRBJ2-1; perhaps TRBD1 is the D gene, with 6 bases matching. The sample comprised peripheral blood. The receptor comes from a human donor in a cohort sampled during active COVID-19. This receptor carries the CDR3 CASSFPYSGDREQFF. The DNA sequence is as follows: TGTGCCAGCAGCTTTCCTTATTCAGGGGACCGCGAGCAGTTCTTC.